The T cell receptor beta chain under discussion was sequenced for a study of blood T cell repertoires in COVID-19. For the study at large: Acute-phase and convalescent COVID-19 samples originated in the United States, Italy and Spain. PBMCs, B-cell-depleted T cells, or T cells provided the cDNA or gDNA that made up the material.

Study processing details: Using reference gene primer amplification, nucleated cell counts were estimated. The repertoire was sequenced with immunoSEQ multiplex PCR; TCRdb's copy has only in-frame clones and lacks some. The DNA was the basis for D and trimming; V, J and clone size are from that table. This table has about 94,000 clones, about 86% appearing once. Germline loops: CDR1 LGHNT, CDR2 FRNRAP. This CDR3 spans 20 amino acids. V lost 2 bases, J lost 0 bases, and 11 bases stayed unmatched. This clonotype was sampled from a man aged 60 to 75 with acute or convalescent COVID-19. The sample consisted of peripheral blood. The chain employs TRBV12-5 and TRBJ2-1, with 12 bases matching TRBD2. This CDR3 reads CASGLTTSGGLTSSYNEQFF. The CDR3, as DNA: TGTGCTAGTGGTTTGACAACTAGCGGGGGGTTAACCAGCTCCTACAATGAGCAGTTCTTC.